This is a list of T cell receptor beta chains from one sample in a study of radiation and T cells in renal cell carcinoma. Assay used: immunoSEQ multiplex PCR; TCRdb lists only in-frame clones, some missing. This sample has about 86,000 clones, with around 81% found just once. The specimen comprised blood, sampled from a patient whose treatment included radiotherapy and nephrectomy. The origin of the receptors is a man aged 50 to 59 with renal cell carcinoma. Both conserved end residues are part of each CDR3. Fields, in order: D gene, clone size, V gene, J gene, CDR3 DNA, CDR3 protein. The D gene is left open where the match is weak. Where a row states a size, it is once, few, many or the class of an expanded clone; other rows omit it.

TRBD1	NA	TRBV5-1	TRBJ2-3	TGCGCCAGCAGCCTTAAACAGGGACAGGGGGCTGCAGATACGCAGTATTTT	CASSLKQGQGAADTQYF
TRBD1	NA	TRBV5-4	TRBJ1-5	TGTGCCAGCAGCCAGGACAGGGCCAATCAGCCCCAGCATTTT	CASSQDRANQPQHF
NA	NA	TRBV4-3	TRBJ2-6	TGCGCCAGCAGCCAAGATCATTCTGGGGCCAACGTCCTGACTTTC	CASSQDHSGANVLTF
TRBD1	NA	TRBV7-7	TRBJ2-1	TGTGCTAGCAGCCCCACCGGGACAGTCTACAATGAGCAGTTCTTC	CASSPTGTVYNEQFF
TRBD1	NA	TRBV25-1	TRBJ1-2	TGTGCCAGCCGCCGTACAGGGGACCATGGCTACACCTTC	CASRRTGDHGYTF
NA	NA	TRBV11-2	TRBJ2-5	TGTGCCAGCAGTACCGGGGACCAAGAGACCCAGTACTTC	CASSTGDQETQYF
TRBD2	few	TRBV15	TRBJ2-7	TGTGCCACCAGCTCCTTGGGGGGGTACGAGCAGTACTTC	CATSSLGGYEQYF
NA	few	TRBV2	TRBJ1-5	TGTGCCAGCAAAGAAGTCAGAAATCAGCCCCAGCATTTT	CASKEVRNQPQHF
NA	once	TRBV18	TRBJ1-5	TGTGCCAGCTCACCAGACCTTAGTAGTAATCAGCCCCAGCATTTT	CASSPDLSSNQPQHF
NA	NA	TRBV27	TRBJ1-1	TGTGCCAGCAGTTTTCTTCAGGGGCGGGGTGAAGCTTTCTTT	CASSFLQGRGEAFF
NA	NA	TRBV6-6	TRBJ2-1	TGTGCCAGCAGTTACCCACCAGCGTACAATGAGCAGTTCTTC	CASSYPPAYNEQFF
NA	NA	TRBV5-1	TRBJ2-3	TGCGCCAGCAGCCGAGGACCCACTAGCACAGATACGCAGTATTTT	CASSRGPTSTDTQYF
NA	NA	TRBV7-7	TRBJ1-3	TGTGCTAGCAGCTTGGGGGGTTGGGTAAACACCATATATTTT	CASSLGGWVNTIYF
NA	NA	TRBV2	TRBJ2-7	TGTGCCAGCAGCCGGGATCCTACATCGGGGCAGTACTTC	CASSRDPTSGQYF
NA	NA	TRBV7-8	TRBJ2-7	TGTGCCAGCAGCGCCGATCGGGACATCTATTACGAGCAGTACTTC	CASSADRDIYYEQYF
TRBD1	NA	TRBV30	TRBJ1-6	TGTGCCTGGGGGACAGGGGGATTTCTTAATTCACCCCTCCACTTT	CAWGTGGFLNSPLHF
TRBD1	NA	TRBV5-5	TRBJ1-4	TGTGCCAGCAGCTTATCCGGGACAGATTTTGAAAAACTGTTTTTT	CASSLSGTDFEKLFF
NA	NA	TRBV9	TRBJ1-1	TGTGCCAGCAGCGCCACCTCCGGGACGGTGAACACTGAAGCTTTCTTT	CASSATSGTVNTEAFF
TRBD2	NA	TRBV6-1	TRBJ2-7	TGTGCCAGCAGTGGGCTAGCGGGAGAAGAGTGGGACGAGCAGTACTTC	CASSGLAGEEWDEQYF
NA	NA	TRBV11-2	TRBJ2-7	TGTGCCAGCAGTTTCGGCAGAGGGGACTACGAGCAGTACTTC	CASSFGRGDYEQYF
NA	NA	TRBV5-3	TRBJ2-7	TGTGCCAGAAGCTTGGGGGGCTCAGACGAGCAGTACTTC	CARSLGGSDEQYF
NA	NA	TRBV7-9	TRBJ2-7	TGTGCCAGCAGCTTAAGTCATGGGGGGTCCTACGAGCAGTACTTC	CASSLSHGGSYEQYF
NA	NA	TRBV6-5	TRBJ2-3	TGTGCCAGCAGTTACTCTGGTTCACGGGATACGCAGTATTTT	CASSYSGSRDTQYF
NA	few	TRBV9	TRBJ1-1	TGTGCCAGCAGCCAAACACGGAACACTGAAGCTTTCTTT	CASSQTRNTEAFF
TRBD1	NA	TRBV5-1	TRBJ2-4	TGCGCCAGCAGCTACCAACATAGACAGGGAGACATTCAGTACTTC	CASSYQHRQGDIQYF
TRBD1	NA	TRBV5-1	TRBJ1-2	TGCGCCAGCAGCTCCCCGGGACAGGGGGTTAATGGCTACACCTTC	CASSSPGQGVNGYTF
NA	NA	TRBV2	TRBJ2-7	TGTGCCAGCGGAGGTTACGAGCAGTACTTC	CASGGYEQYF
NA	NA	TRBV7-9	TRBJ2-5	TGTGCCAGCAGCTTAGTCGGGGAGACCCAGTACTTC	CASSLVGETQYF
TRBD1	NA	TRBV2	TRBJ2-1	TGTGCCAGCAGTGAAGACAGGGGGTACAATGAGCAGTTCTTC	CASSEDRGYNEQFF
NA	NA	TRBV19	TRBJ1-1	TGTGCCAGTACCCAGGCGTGGGGGAAAGCTTTCTTT	CASTQAWGKAFF